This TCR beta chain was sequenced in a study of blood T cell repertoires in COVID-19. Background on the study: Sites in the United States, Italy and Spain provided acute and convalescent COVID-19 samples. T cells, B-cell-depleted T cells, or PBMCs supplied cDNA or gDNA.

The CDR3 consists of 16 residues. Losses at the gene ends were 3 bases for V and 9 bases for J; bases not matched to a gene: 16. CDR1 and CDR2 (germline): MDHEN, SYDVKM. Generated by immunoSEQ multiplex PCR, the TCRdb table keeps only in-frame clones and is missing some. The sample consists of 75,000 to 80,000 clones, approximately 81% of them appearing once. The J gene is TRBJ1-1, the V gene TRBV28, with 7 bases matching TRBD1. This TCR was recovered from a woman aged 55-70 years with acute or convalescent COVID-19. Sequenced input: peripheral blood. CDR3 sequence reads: CASSFSMAGWDSKAFF. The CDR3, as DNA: TGTGCCAGCAGTTTCTCCATGGCAGGGTGGGACAGTAAAGCTTTCTTT.